This T cell receptor beta chain was captured in a study of T cell responses to AZD1222 COVID-19 vaccine. Study findings and constraints: Sampled repertoires all dated from after the peak T cell response. Along spike, vaccine-associated CD4 TCRs were found throughout, with dominance at 160-218 and 743-854. Close to half of all spike-specific TCRs reportedly target regions of the variants that are unmutated. A mostly white British donor set with more females was recruited, and clonal diversity was possibly underestimated.

Germline V CDR1 and CDR2: SNHLY, FYNNEI. The CDR3 length is 15 residues. Trimming removed 4 bases at V and 6 bases at J, with 13 bases between. Data came from immunoSEQ multiplex PCR; TCRdb stores just in-frame clones and leaves some out. The sample gives about 110,000 clones, 80% to 85% of which show up once; 9.4% is in the top ten. Concerning this clone itself: Its antigen is not identified.

The receptor comes from an adult in good health. This chain joins TRBV2 and TRBJ1-6; no firm D call. Sequenced material: peripheral blood, taken on day 0 of AZD1222 vaccination. The CDR3 DNA is TGTGCCAGCAGTGTAACGGCAGAAGGTAATTCACCCCTCCACTTT. It translates to CASSVTAEGNSPLHF.